This passage covers 10 T cell receptor beta chains from one sample sequenced in a study of cytomegalovirus exposure and HLA in healthy donors. PCR was performed using 60 Vbeta and 13 Jbeta primers. Profiling relied on immunoSEQ multiplex PCR, and the TCRdb table lists in-frame clones only, not all of them. Of approximately 100,000 clones in the sample, about two thirds were seen once. Sequencing was carried out using PBMCs. The origin of the receptors is a boy younger than 18 in good health and CMV-seronegative.

The V and J genes are TRBV7-8 and TRBJ1-6; no clear D gene. Germline V gene data show CDR1 as SGHVS and CDR2 as FQNEAQ. The CDR3 is made up of 14 amino acids. V lost 2 bases and J lost 4, with 6 bases in between. In DNA form, the CDR3 reads TGTGCCAGCAGCTTAAGCGGGTATAATTCACCCCTCCACTTT. Its protein is CASSLSGYNSPLHF.

Judged by abundance, this clone is medium-sized. The chain combines TRBV6-1 with TRBJ1-2; D is unclear. CDR3 size: 13 residues. CDR1 MNHNS and CDR2 SASEGT come from the germline V gene. The V gene lost 0 bases and the J gene lost 8 bases, with 10 bases spanning the gap. CDR3 sequence (DNA): TGTGCCAGCAGTGAAGCACGCTGGCAGGGCTACACCTTC. Translating it yields CASSEARWQGYTF.

This clone appeared a few times. The chain recombines TRBV28 with TRBJ2-7; 8 positions match TRBD2. CDR3 size: 14 residues. After removal of 3 bases from V and 4 bases from J, the junction contained 5 bases not matched to a gene. Germline CDR1 and CDR2: MDHEN and SYDVKM. Here the CDR3 DNA reads TGTGCCAGCAGTTTTTCGGGGGGGGAATACGAGCAGTACTTC. Protein: CASSFSGGEYEQYF.

This clone was seen a few times. The chain uses TRBV4-2 and TRBJ2-1, with TRBD2 matching over 7 bases. The CDR3 loop spans 16 amino acids. With 3 bases clipped from V and 5 bases from J, the junction kept 10 bases outside the gene matches. Germline CDR1 LGHNA, CDR2 YNFKEQ. CDR3: CASSHPWTSPDNEQFF. For the CDR3, the DNA is TGTGCCAGCAGCCACCCCTGGACTAGTCCGGACAATGAGCAGTTCTTC.

The rearrangement joins TRBV11-2 to TRBJ2-1, with 9 bases fitting TRBD2. J lost 0 bases, V lost 2 bases, and 2 bases had no gene match. The CDR3 length is 16 residues. Germline CDR1 and CDR2: SGHAT and FQNNGV. CDR3 nucleotide sequence: TGTGCCAGCAGCTTATTTAGCGGGAGCTCCTACAATGAGCAGTTCTTC. Its translation is CASSLFSGSSYNEQFF.

The chain links TRBV7-5 to TRBJ1-6; TRBD1 is the table's D call and was not checked against the DNA. TRBV7-5 is a listed pseudogene. This CDR3 has 15 residues. CDR3 DNA sequence: TGTGTCAGAAGCTCGACCGGGACAGTTGATTCACCCCTCCACTTT. Its protein is CVRSSTGTVDSPLHF.

This chain links TRBV30 with TRBJ2-3; D might be TRBD2 (5 bases). The germline V gene has CDR1 GTSNPN and CDR2 SVGIG (reference sequence). The CDR3 sequence is 15 residues long. V was cut by 0 bases and J by 0 bases, with 10 bases left in between. The CDR3 region is CAWSVRRTSTDTQYF. The CDR3 DNA follows: TGTGCCTGGAGTGTAAGGAGGACTAGCACAGATACGCAGTATTTT.

This chain connects TRBV7-9 to TRBJ2-7, with TRBD1 as a possible D gene (6 bases). Looked up from germline, CDR1 is SEHNR and CDR2 is FQNEAQ (reference sequence). Trimming cost V 5 bases and J 0 bases, with 20 bases left between them. The CDR3 sequence is 17 residues long. The CDR3 is CASSPPRTEESSYEQYF. The CDR3 region has the DNA TGTGCCAGCAGCCCACCCCGGACAGAAGAATCCTCCTACGAGCAGTACTTC.

CDR3 sequence (DNA): TGTGCCAGCAGCGTCTCAAAGGCGACGCGGTGGAACGAGCAGTACTTC. Translated: CASSVSKATRWNEQYF. The chain carries TRBV9 and TRBJ2-7; D remains ambiguous. Germline CDR1 reads SGDLS; CDR2 reads YYNGEE. CDR3 length equals 16 residues. V lost 2 bases and J lost 5, with 20 bases in between.

V and J are TRBV21-1 and TRBJ1-5; TRBD1 is the table's D call, not checked against the DNA. TRBV21-1 is labeled a pseudogene. This CDR3 has 15 amino acids. Here the CDR3 DNA reads TGTGCCAGCAGCCGATCACAGGGGGGCAATCAGCCCCAGCATTTT. Translated, it gives CASSRSQGGNQPQHF.